A selection of T cell receptor beta chains follows, all from one sample in a study of T-cell reconstitution after alpha-beta-depleted transplantation in children. One entry per CDR3 protein results from TCRdb running MiXCR on the PCR reads. The repertoire includes approximately 99,000 distinct CDR3 sequences, approximately 6.9% of them detected once, and about 23% sits in the top ten. Sequenced here: PBMCs, mostly from graft donor cells, sampled 360 days after TCRalphabeta/CD19-depleted stem cell transplant. These receptor sequences come from a male patient aged 2 to 9 who had a stem cell transplant for acute lymphoblastic leukemia, so the T cells may come from the graft donor. CDR3s include the opening cysteine and the closing phenylalanine or tryptophan. A D gene is named only where the DNA matches it firmly. The size entry is marked missing in some rows and otherwise reads once, few, many or a size class.

>TRBJ2-7|NA|TRBV27|NA
CASSLVGGEQYF
TGTGCCAGCAGTTTAGTTGGGGGCGAGCAGTACTTC
>TRBJ2-7|few|TRBV5-1|TRBD1
CASSSDRGEQYF
TGCGCCAGCAGCTCGGACAGGGGCGAGCAGTACTTC
>TRBJ2-2|many|TRBV12-3/TRBV12-4|NA
CASSLDGGTTGELFF
TGTGCCAGCAGTTTAGATGGGGGGACCACCGGGGAGCTGTTTTTT
>TRBJ2-2|many|TRBV28|NA
CASSSTPPRANTGELFF
TGTGCCAGCAGTTCTACCCCCCCGAGAGCGAACACCGGGGAGCTGTTTTTT
>TRBJ2-7|NA|TRBV7-8|NA
CASSLTSRRGEQYF
TGTGCCAGCAGCTTAACTAGCCGGAGGGGCGAGCAGTACTTC
>TRBJ1-1|few|TRBV5-1|NA
CASSQQRNEAFF
TGCGCCAGCAGCCAACAGAGAAATGAAGCTTTCTTT
>TRBJ2-1|many|TRBV6-5|NA
CASSYSNSHNEQFF
TGTGCCAGCAGTTACTCAAACAGTCACAATGAGCAGTTCTTC
>TRBJ1-2|NA|TRBV7-2|NA
CASSRQELDGYTF
TGTGCCAGCAGCCGACAGGAGCTTGATGGCTACACCTTC
>TRBJ2-7|many|TRBV14|NA
CASSLPMAYEQYF
TGTGCCAGCAGCTTGCCAATGGCCTACGAGCAGTACTTC
>TRBJ2-5|NA|TRBV7-9|NA
CASSLAGVRRVETQYF
TGTGCCAGCAGCTTAGCGGGGGTCCGGAGGGTGGAGACCCAGTACTTC
>TRBJ2-1|many|TRBV7-9|TRBD1
CASSPQGSGNNEQFF
TGTGCCAGCAGTCCACAGGGGTCGGGGAACAATGAGCAGTTCTTC
>TRBJ2-7|many|TRBV6-5|NA
CASSYSWEDEQYF
TGTGCCAGCAGTTACTCGTGGGAGGACGAGCAGTACTTC
>TRBJ1-6|many|TRBV9|NA
CASSPMSSYNSPLHF
TGTGCCAGCAGCCCAATGAGCTCCTATAATTCACCCCTCCACTTT
>TRBJ2-1|many|TRBV12-3/TRBV12-4|TRBD2
CASRPSGGEQFF
TGTGCCAGCAGGCCTAGCGGGGGTGAGCAGTTCTTC
>TRBJ2-5|NA|TRBV7-9|NA
CASSPTGTQYF
TGTGCCAGCAGCCCGACGGGGACCCAGTACTTC
>TRBJ1-2|few|TRBV6-2/TRBV6-3|TRBD1
CASSNQWTGYDGYTF
TGTGCCAGCAGTAACCAATGGACAGGGTATGATGGCTACACCTTC
>TRBJ2-1|many|TRBV29-1|NA
CSVEGGISYNEQFF
TGCAGCGTTGAAGGTGGTATCTCCTACAATGAGCAGTTCTTC
>TRBJ2-7|many|TRBV10-3|NA
CAIRDGGEQYF
TGTGCCATCCGAGATGGGGGGGAGCAGTACTTC
>TRBJ2-5|many|TRBV12-3/TRBV12-4|NA
CASSLIGVGAQYF
TGTGCCAGCAGTTTAATCGGGGTGGGGGCCCAGTACTTC
>TRBJ2-1|few|TRBV20-1|NA
CSARGFLIRADEQFF
TGCAGTGCTAGAGGGTTTTTGATCAGGGCGGATGAGCAGTTCTTC
>TRBJ2-7|many|TRBV4-3|NA
CASSQVTRPYEQYF
TGCGCCAGCAGCCAGGTGACTAGACCCTACGAGCAGTACTTC
>TRBJ2-7|many|TRBV6-5|TRBD2
CASSAGGEEQYF
TGTGCCAGCAGTGCGGGGGGGGAGGAGCAGTACTTC
>TRBJ1-1|many|TRBV7-9|TRBD1
CASSPSDRDTEAFF
TGTGCCAGCAGCCCCTCTGACAGGGACACTGAAGCTTTCTTT
>TRBJ1-1|many|TRBV6-5|NA
CASSLGPNTEAFF
TGTGCCAGCAGTCTTGGACCGAACACTGAAGCTTTCTTT
>TRBJ1-5|many|TRBV12-3/TRBV12-4|NA
CASSLTGVGDQPQHF
TGTGCCAGCAGTTTAACAGGAGTGGGGGATCAGCCCCAGCATTTT